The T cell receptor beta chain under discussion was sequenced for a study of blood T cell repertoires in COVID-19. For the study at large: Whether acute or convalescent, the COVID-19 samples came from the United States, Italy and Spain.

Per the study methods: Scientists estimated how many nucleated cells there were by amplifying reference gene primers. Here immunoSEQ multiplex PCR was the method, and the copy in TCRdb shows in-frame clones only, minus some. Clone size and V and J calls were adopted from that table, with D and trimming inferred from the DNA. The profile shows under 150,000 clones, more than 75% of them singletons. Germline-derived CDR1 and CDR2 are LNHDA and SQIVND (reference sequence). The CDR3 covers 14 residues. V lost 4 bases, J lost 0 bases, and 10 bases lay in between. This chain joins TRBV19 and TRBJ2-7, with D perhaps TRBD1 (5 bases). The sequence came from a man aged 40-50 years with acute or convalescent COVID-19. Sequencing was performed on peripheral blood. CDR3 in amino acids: CASSTSGFSYEQYF. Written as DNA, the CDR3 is TGTGCCAGTAGTACCTCAGGGTTCTCCTACGAGCAGTACTTC. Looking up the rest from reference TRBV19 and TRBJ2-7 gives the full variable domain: DGGITQSPKYLFRKEGQNVTLSCEQNLNHDAMYWYRQDPGQGLRLIYYSQIVNDFQKGDIAEGYSVSREKKESFPLTVTSAQKNPTAFYLCASSTSGFSYEQYFGPGTRLTVT.